This record concerns one TCR beta chain sequence. There is no known antigen for this receptor. No clone much larger than this one lies a single base away; base qualities are absent. The data stem from a study of blood T cell repertoires in COVID-19 (dated by TCRdb to about 2020). For the study in its entirety: Samples covering the acute and convalescent phases of COVID-19 were provided by collaborators in the United States, Italy and Spain. The material from the prospective study consisted of cDNA or gDNA derived from T cells, B-cell-depleted T cells, or PBMCs. Subjects who had been exposed to COVID-19, were actively infected with it, or had recovered from it provided the deeply sampled blood TCRbeta repertoires that made up the dataset. The repertoires were released in a freely available public database intended as a resource for research on the immune response to SARS-CoV-2. The samples were drawn from the first 160 participants of the ongoing ImmuneRACE study and from more than 1,000 subjects provided by 6 global collaborators. A de-identified subject ID, COVID-19 status, age in years and sex were almost always included in the sample metadata. HLA class I and class II types, where available, came from metadata supplied by the sample provider rather than from assay-based typing. The paper as a whole reports these results and caveats: The quantity of clinical and demographic metadata differed by source and by participant and was supplied without curation.

At the junction V is shortened by 2 bases and J by 7 bases; bases outside the gene matches: 11. According to the germline V gene (reference sequence), CDR1 reads SGHNT and CDR2 reads YYREEE. Its CDR3 holds 18 amino acids, cysteine through phenylalanine. Only the CDR3 DNA is retained, 54 bases long and in frame from the first base. The immunoSEQ Assay, a bias-controlled multiplex PCR, was used to amplify TCRbeta CDR3 regions from genomic DNA. The authors' pipeline ran thus. Nucleated cell counts per sample were estimated from amplification of reference gene primers within the assay. To quantify the absolute abundance of each unique TCRbeta CDR3 rearrangement, sequence reads were collapsed and filtered. For each sample, productive Simpson clonality was calculated as the square root of Simpson's diversity index over productive rearrangements. TCRdb carries this immuneACCESS record with in-frame sequences only. Its versions omit some clonotypes, under half of them owing to an unresolved V gene in the studies checked, with the rest unexplained. That table gives V, J and clone size, and the DNA gave D and trimming. The sample table holds roughly 220,000 clones, of which around 80% were seen once. The biggest ten clones account for about 5.5% of the sample.

The collaborating institutions used their own protocols to collect whole blood in K2EDTA tubes. For TCRbeta analysis, collaborator samples were shipped as frozen whole blood, as isolated PBMCs, or as DNA extracted from either sample type. The sample comprised peripheral blood. The TCR was taken from an older woman with acute or convalescent COVID-19. The rearranged chain carries TRBV5-4 and TRBJ2-1, and TRBD2 matches 14 of the central bases. Here the CDR3 is given as CASSLKTSGRAISNEQFF. The DNA is as follows: TGTGCCAGCAGCTTAAAGACTAGCGGGAGGGCGATAAGTAATGAGCAGTTCTTC.